Sequencing of this T cell receptor (beta chain) was carried out in a study of shared clonotypes between healthy human individuals. On this clone: Different DNA sequences within this sample yield the same CDR3.

The germline gives CDR1 SGDLS, CDR2 YYNGEE. Between the trimmed V and J ends, which lost 0 bases and 2 bases, there was a span of 6 bases. CDR3 length equals 14 residues. Only in-frame clones appear in the TCRdb table, and some are missing; sequencing was by immunoSEQ multiplex PCR. The sample gives about 980,000 clones, approximately 80% of which show up once; over 1.3% is in the top ten. Sequenced input: memory CD4+ T cells sorted from blood. The subset denotes: CD45RA-negative fraction. The TCR originated in a man younger than 30 in good health. The chain links TRBV9 to TRBJ1-3; D remains ambiguous. CDR3 in amino acids: CASSVAGAGNTIYF. For the CDR3, the DNA is TGTGCCAGCAGCGTAGCTGGGGCTGGAAACACCATATATTTT.